The following is a T cell receptor (beta chain) sequence with its context. Germline V CDR1 and CDR2: LGHDT, YNNKEL (reference sequence). This CDR3 has 14 amino acids. Trimming took 4 bases from V and 6 from J; bases not matched to a gene: 8. The data originate from a study of blood T cell repertoires in COVID-19. Assay used: immunoSEQ multiplex PCR; TCRdb lists only in-frame clones, some missing. The sample shows 140,000 to 150,000 clones, around 73% of them seen only once. The sequencing sample was made of PBMCs or T cells enriched from blood (not recorded which). The receptor's source is a woman aged 50 to 60 who had recovered from COVID-19. The chain has TRBV3-1 (or the pseudogene TRBV3-2) and TRBJ1-1, with TRBD1 matching over 7 bases. This CDR3 reads CASSRRQGEPEAFF. CDR3 nucleotide sequence: TGTGCCAGCAGCCGAAGACAGGGTGAGCCTGAAGCTTTCTTT.